These 15 T cell receptor beta chains originate from one sample sequenced in a study of cytomegalovirus exposure and HLA in healthy donors. TCRdb's copy holds only in-frame clones and misses some; the assay was immunoSEQ multiplex PCR. The profile covers around 130,000 clones, with under 90% appearing a single time and about 3% taken by the ten largest. The sequenced sample consisted of PBMCs. The receptors stem from a man between 25 and 39 years old in good health and CMV-seronegative.

This chain joins TRBV28 and TRBJ1-1; 8 bases match TRBD1. The ends lost 2 bases at V and 1 base at J; junction bases unmatched: 3. The CDR3 sequence is 15 residues long. CDR1 MDHEN and CDR2 SYDVKM come from the germline V gene. CDR3 loop: CASSLPGTGNTEAFF. The CDR3 DNA reads TGTGCCAGCAGTTTACCCGGGACAGGGAACACTGAAGCTTTCTTT. Full variable domain (outside the CDR3, taken from reference TRBV28 and TRBJ1-1): DVKVTQSSRYLVKRTGEKVFLECVQDMDHENMFWYRQDPGLGLRLIYFSYDVKMKEKGDIPEGYSVSREKKERFSLILESASTNQTSMYLCASSLPGTGNTEAFFGQGTRLTVV.

V and J are TRBV27 and TRBJ2-3; D is ambiguous. Germline values: CDR1 MNHEY, CDR2 SMNVEV (reference sequence). The CDR3 contains 13 residues. V was cut by 4 bases and J by 9 bases, with 14 bases left in between. The CDR3 here is CASSSLLMATQYF. The CDR3 DNA is TGTGCCAGCAGTTCCCTCCTTATGGCCACGCAGTATTTT.

The rearrangement joins TRBV5-4 to TRBJ2-5; D is perhaps TRBD2 (7 bases). The germline V gene encodes CDR1 SGHNT and CDR2 YYREEE (reference sequence). This CDR3 comprises 14 residues. V lost 2 bases, J lost 7 bases, and 15 bases lay in between. The DNA of the CDR3 is TGTGCCAGCAGCTTTTCAGGGGAGGGGGGGACCCAGTACTTC. It yields the protein CASSFSGEGGTQYF.

The chain recombines TRBV29-1 with TRBJ1-2; TRBD1 matches at 8 bases. The V gene end was trimmed by 1 base and the J gene end by 6 bases; junction bases not matched to a gene: 1. The CDR3 spans 12 residues. Germline loops: CDR1 SQVTM, CDR2 ANQGSEA. The DNA of the CDR3 is TGCAGCGTTGAAGGGACAGGGAATGGCTACACCTTC. Translation: CSVEGTGNGYTF. Together with reference TRBV29-1 and TRBJ1-2, the CDR3 gives the full variable domain: SAVISQKPSRDICQRGTSLTIQCQVDSQVTMMFWYRQQPGQSLTLIATANQGSEATYESGFVIDKFPISRPNLTFSTLTVSNMSPEDSSIYLCSVEGTGNGYTFGSGTRLTVV.

In its sample, this clone was seen a few times. The genes are TRBV5-6 and TRBJ1-5, with D possibly TRBD1 on 5 matching bases. Trimming took off 0 bases at V and 7 bases at J, with 11 bases between the two ends. The CDR3 covers 14 residues. CDR1 is SGHDT and CDR2 is YYEEEE in the germline V gene. CDR3 in DNA: TGTGCCAGCAGCTTGGTAGGGGCGGGACAGCCCCAGCATTTT. This gives the protein CASSLVGAGQPQHF.

This chain uses TRBV29-1 with TRBJ2-2; D gene ambiguous. This CDR3 region has 11 residues. Germline-derived CDR1 and CDR2 are SQVTM and ANQGSEA. V was trimmed by 7 bases and J by 3 bases, leaving 6 bases between them. The CDR3 loop is CSGGDTGELFF. The DNA of the CDR3 is TGCAGCGGTGGAGACACCGGGGAGCTGTTTTTT.

This chain uses TRBV18 with TRBJ1-2; D gene uncertain. CDR3 size: 14 residues. Trimming pared 0 bases from V and 8 bases from J, leaving 13 bases between. Germline V lookup: CDR1 KGHSH, CDR2 LQKENI. The CDR3 loop reads CASSPPVTAKGYTF. CDR3 nucleotide sequence: TGTGCCAGCTCACCACCGGTAACAGCCAAGGGCTACACCTTC.

V gene TRBV11-1 combines with J gene TRBJ1-1; 9 bases are a match to TRBD1. The CDR3 covers 17 residues. J lost 1 base, V lost 5 bases, and 11 bases had no gene match. Germline CDR1 is SGHAT and CDR2 is FQDESV (reference sequence). The DNA of the CDR3 is TGTGCCAGCAGCCCGGGGAACAGGGGGCAGGGGAACACTGAAGCTTTCTTT. Amino acids: CASSPGNRGQGNTEAFF.

The CDR3 sequence: CASSELLPVYEQYF. The CDR3 region has the DNA TGTGCCAGCAGTGAATTGCTTCCGGTCTACGAGCAGTACTTC. V usage is TRBV6-1 and J usage is TRBJ2-7; D is unclear. Germline V gene data show CDR1 as MNHNS and CDR2 as SASEGT. The germline V and J ends were trimmed by 2 bases and 3 bases, with 11 bases remaining between them. The CDR3 length is 14 residues.

The chain uses TRBV29-1 and TRBJ1-2; 8 nucleotides align to TRBD1. Germline V gives CDR1 SQVTM, CDR2 ANQGSEA. The trim removed 5 bases at V and 14 bases at J, leaving 19 bases unmatched. The CDR3 contains 14 residues. This CDR3 reads CSVLQGTGIYGGTF. In DNA, the CDR3 is TGCAGCGTTTTACAAGGGACAGGCATTTATGGGGGAACCTTC. The entire variable domain, with the rest obtained from reference TRBV29-1 and TRBJ1-2, is as follows: SAVISQKPSRDICQRGTSLTIQCQVDSQVTMMFWYRQQPGQSLTLIATANQGSEATYESGFVIDKFPISRPNLTFSTLTVSNMSPEDSSIYLCSVLQGTGIYGGTFGSGTRLTVV.

The gene calls are TRBV9 and TRBJ2-3, with TRBD2 matching 9 bases. This CDR3 has 16 amino acids. CDR1 and CDR2 (germline): SGDLS, YYNGEE. After removal of 2 bases from V and 4 bases from J, the junction contained 8 bases not matched to a gene. The chain's CDR3 is CASSVTSGYFADTQYF. In DNA, the CDR3 is TGTGCCAGCAGCGTTACTAGCGGGTACTTCGCAGATACGCAGTATTTT.

This chain joins TRBV7-9 and TRBJ1-1; D might be TRBD1 (5 bases). CDR1 is SEHNR and CDR2 is FQNEAQ in the germline V gene (reference sequence). The CDR3 has 15 residues. The V and J ends lost 3 bases and 0 bases respectively, with 11 bases between them. The CDR3 protein is CASSLHRGMNTEAFF. CDR3 DNA: TGTGCCAGCAGCTTGCATAGGGGAATGAACACTGAAGCTTTCTTT.

The chain joins TRBV19 to TRBJ2-7; D perhaps matches TRBD2 (5 bases). CDR3 length equals 11 residues. The germline gives CDR1 LNHDA, CDR2 SQIVND (reference sequence). Trimming took off 1 base at V and 7 bases at J, with 5 bases between the two ends. CDR3 in amino acids: CASSIGGEQYF. CDR3 DNA sequence: TGTGCCAGTAGTATAGGAGGGGAGCAGTACTTC.

CDR3 region: CASSPTSNTGELFF. The CDR3 DNA is TGCGCCAGCAGCCCGACTTCGAACACCGGGGAGCTGTTTTTT. V usage is TRBV5-1 and J usage is TRBJ2-2; no clear D gene. V was clipped by 4 bases and J by 0 bases, with 7 bases between them. CDR1 SGHRS and CDR2 YFSETQ come from the germline V gene. This CDR3 comprises 14 residues.

The count of this clone is one. The rearrangement uses TRBV5-6 and TRBJ2-7, with D possibly matching TRBD2 (6 bases). CDR1 is SGHDT, CDR2 YYEEEE, per germline. The CDR3 contains 11 residues. The ends were cut back, 4 bases at V and 7 bases at J, with 9 bases in the middle. CDR3 nucleotide sequence: TGTGCCAGCAGCGGGGAGGAGGAGCAGTACTTC. Residues: CASSGEEEQYF.